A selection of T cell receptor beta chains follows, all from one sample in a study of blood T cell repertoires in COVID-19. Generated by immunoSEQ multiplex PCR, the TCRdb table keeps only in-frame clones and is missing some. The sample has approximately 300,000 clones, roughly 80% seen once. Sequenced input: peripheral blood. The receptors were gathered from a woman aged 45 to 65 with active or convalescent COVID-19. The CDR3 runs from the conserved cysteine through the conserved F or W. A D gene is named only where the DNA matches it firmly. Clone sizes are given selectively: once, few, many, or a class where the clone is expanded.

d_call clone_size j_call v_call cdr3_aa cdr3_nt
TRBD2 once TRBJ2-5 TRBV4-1 CASSQEAAGGPTSQYF TGCGCCAGCAGCCAAGAAGCAGCGGGAGGGCCCACATCCCAGTACTTC
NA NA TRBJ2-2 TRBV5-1 CASREETNTGELFF TGCGCCAGCAGGGAGGAGACGAACACCGGGGAGCTGTTTTTT
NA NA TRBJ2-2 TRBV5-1 CASRRKRASRGDTGELFF TGCGCCAGCAGAAGGAAACGGGCGTCCAGGGGTGACACCGGGGAGCTGTTTTTT
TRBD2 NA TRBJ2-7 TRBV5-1 CASSRLAGTHPIYEQYF TGCGCCAGCAGCCGCCTAGCGGGAACCCACCCAATCTACGAGCAGTACTTC
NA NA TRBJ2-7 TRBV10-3 CAISESSRVFEQYF TGTGCCATCAGTGAGTCGTCCCGCGTATTTGAACAGTACTTC
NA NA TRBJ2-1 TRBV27 CASSLWASQRNNEQFF TGTGCCAGCAGTTTATGGGCCAGCCAACGGAACAATGAGCAGTTCTTC
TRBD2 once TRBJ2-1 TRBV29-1 CSVGLAGFYNEQFF TGCAGCGTTGGTCTAGCGGGGTTCTACAATGAGCAGTTCTTC
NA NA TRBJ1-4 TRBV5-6 CASSLGTVGEKLFF TGTGCCAGCAGCTTGGGAACAGTCGGTGAAAAACTGTTTTTT
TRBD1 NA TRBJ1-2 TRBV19 CASGTEPYGYTF TGTGCCAGCGGGACAGAACCCTATGGCTACACCTTC
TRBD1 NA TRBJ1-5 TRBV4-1 CASSLTGTGGRQPQHF TGCGCCAGCAGCTTAACCGGGACAGGGGGCCGGCAGCCCCAGCATTTT
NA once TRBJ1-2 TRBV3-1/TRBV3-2 CASSQDRGYGYTF TGTGCCAGCAGCCAAGATCGGGGGTATGGCTACACCTTC
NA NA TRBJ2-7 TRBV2 CASSADSAYEQYF TGTGCCAGCAGTGCCGACAGCGCCTACGAGCAGTACTTC
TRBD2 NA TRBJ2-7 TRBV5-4 CASRGPGLAALREYF TGTGCCAGCCGGGGACCGGGACTAGCAGCACTAAGGGAGTACTTC
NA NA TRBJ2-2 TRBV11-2 CASSHLTGELFF TGTGCCAGCAGCCATTTGACCGGGGAGCTGTTTTTT
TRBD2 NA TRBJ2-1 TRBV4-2 CASSQGRAGAGDEQFF TGTGCCAGCAGCCAAGGGCGGGCGGGAGCGGGCGATGAGCAGTTCTTC
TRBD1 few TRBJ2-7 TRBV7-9 CASSLNGDRGPSEQYF TGTGCCAGCAGCCTAAACGGGGACAGGGGGCCTAGCGAGCAGTACTTC
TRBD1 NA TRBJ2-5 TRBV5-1 CASSQTGGEETQYF TGCGCCAGCAGCCAGACAGGGGGCGAAGAGACCCAGTACTTC
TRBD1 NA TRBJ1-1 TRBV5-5 CASSRGTGARTSNTEAFF TGTGCCAGCAGCCGCGGGACAGGGGCGCGAACCTCGAACACTGAAGCTTTCTTT
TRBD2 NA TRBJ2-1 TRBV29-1 CSVSGTSGYNEQFF TGCAGCGTTTCCGGGACTAGCGGCTACAATGAGCAGTTCTTC
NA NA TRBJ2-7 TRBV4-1 CASSQGLSYEQYF TGCGCCAGCAGCCAGGGACTGTCCTACGAGCAGTACTTC
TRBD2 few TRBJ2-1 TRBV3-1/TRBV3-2 CASTSARLAGVSEQFF TGTGCCAGCACCTCCGCGAGGCTAGCGGGAGTAAGTGAGCAGTTCTTC
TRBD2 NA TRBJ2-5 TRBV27 CASSPKGRARETQYF TGTGCCAGCAGCCCCAAGGGGAGGGCCAGGGAGACCCAGTACTTC
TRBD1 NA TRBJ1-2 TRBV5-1 CASSSLTGGKDGYTF TGCGCCAGCAGCTCCCTGACAGGGGGAAAGGATGGCTACACCTTC
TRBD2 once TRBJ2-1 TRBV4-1 CASSPGLAGGERYNEQFF TGCGCCAGCAGCCCGGGACTAGCGGGAGGAGAACGATACAATGAGCAGTTCTTC
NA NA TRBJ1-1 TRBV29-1 CSAGHSNTEAFF TGCAGCGCCGGACACTCGAACACTGAAGCTTTCTTT
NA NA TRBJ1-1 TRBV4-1 CASSQEITTTRAFF TGCGCCAGCAGCCAAGAAATCACGACTACAAGGGCTTTCTTT
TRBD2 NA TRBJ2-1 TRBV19 CASSSRRTSGYNEQFF TGTGCCAGTAGTTCCCGACGGACTAGCGGCTACAATGAGCAGTTCTTC
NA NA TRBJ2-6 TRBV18 CASSPPQGNSGANVLTF TGTGCCAGCTCACCACCGCAGGGTAACTCTGGGGCCAACGTCCTGACTTTC
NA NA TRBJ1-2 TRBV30 CAWSVVTNNYGYTF TGTGCCTGGAGTGTAGTTACAAATAACTATGGCTACACCTTC
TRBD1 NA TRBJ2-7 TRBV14 CASSLTPGQGAPYHVYEQYF TGTGCCAGCAGCTTGACTCCGGGACAGGGCGCCCCGTATCACGTCTACGAGCAGTACTTC
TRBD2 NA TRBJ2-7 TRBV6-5 CASNPLAGETYEQYF TGTGCCAGCAACCCACTAGCGGGAGAGACCTACGAGCAGTACTTC
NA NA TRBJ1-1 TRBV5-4 CASSERQNTEAFF TGTGCCAGCAGCGAGCGGCAGAACACTGAAGCTTTCTTT